This TCR beta chain was identified during a study of T cell changes during pregnancy in multiple sclerosis. TCRdb's table, derived via immunoSEQ multiplex PCR, lists solely in-frame clones and lacks some. The table lists under 65,000 clones, about 92% of them singletons. In germline, CDR1 is SGHDT, CDR2 YYEEEE. This CDR3 spans 14 amino acids. Trimming took 5 bases from V and 2 from J, leaving 14 bases between them. The sequence was collected from a female donor in good health, enrolled as a control in a pregnancy study. This specimen consisted of peripheral blood, obtained in the first trimester of pregnancy. J is TRBJ2-7 and V is TRBV5-6, with D possibly TRBD2 on 7 matching bases. CDR3 residues: CASRARGGTYEQYF. DNA for the CDR3: TGTGCCAGCAGAGCCAGGGGAGGGACCTACGAGCAGTACTTC.